The 3 T cell receptor beta chains listed next were all sequenced from one sample in a study of blood T cells in healthy people across ages. Together with a sample-barcoded 5' primer, a J-beta primer mix was included in a second PCR lasting about 6 to 11 cycles. Each CDR3 protein is one row after TCRdb ran MiXCR on the 5' RACE reads. Here the sample spans 1.5 million to 2 million distinct CDR3 sequences, 28% being singletons. Sequencing was carried out using blood. The receptors shown here come from a woman aged 25-40 years in good health.

The V gene is TRBV28, the J gene TRBJ2-7, with 7 bases lining up with TRBD1. Germline-derived CDR1 and CDR2 are MDHEN and SYDVKM. V lost 3 bases, J lost 0 bases, and 17 bases stayed unmatched. The CDR3 is 19 amino acids. CDR3 in amino acids: CASSLALFDRDRSSYEQYF. The CDR3 DNA is TGTGCCAGCAGTTTGGCCCTTTTCGACAGGGACAGATCCTCCTACGAGCAGTACTTC.

This clonotype was observed a single time. The V gene is TRBV12-3 or TRBV12-4, the J gene TRBJ2-1; no clear D. There are 12 residues in the CDR3. The V gene lost 6 bases and the J gene lost 13 bases, with 16 bases spanning the gap. The CDR3 region has the DNA TGTGCCAGCAGGCTCTACACTGGCGAACAGTTCTTC. Protein sequence: CASRLYTGEQFF.

This clonotype was detected only a few times. Mismatch with germline at one junction end may stem from a read error. This chain links TRBV20-1 with TRBJ2-3; perhaps TRBD1 as D (6 bases). This CDR3 is 14 amino acids long. Per germline, CDR1 DFQATT and CDR2 SNEGSKA (reference sequence). CDR3 nucleotide sequence: TGCAGTGCCGGACCCCAGGGGATCGCAGATACGCGGTATTTT. Its protein product is CSAGPQGIADTRYF.